The next 32 T cell receptor beta chains were all read from a single sample in a study of blood T cells in healthy people across ages (dated by TCRdb to about 2015). The library came from 5' RACE. Sequencing used an Illumina HiSeq 2500. A second PCR of roughly 6 to 11 cycles was run with a J-beta primer mix and a sample-barcoded 5' primer. TCRdb reprocessed the public reads (quality trimming at Q25 with fastp, clone calling with MiXCR) and kept in-frame beta chains. Each entry is one CDR3 protein sequence, shown with its most common DNA and genes. Recorded for this sample are more than 800,000 distinct CDR3 sequences; 35% to 55% of them occurred a single time. The ten biggest clones cover under 20% of the sample. The sequenced sample consisted of blood. These receptors all stem from an older woman in good health.

J is TRBJ2-1 and V is TRBV6-2 or TRBV6-3; 9 bases map to TRBD2. This CDR3 is built from 15 residues. Trimming cost V 5 bases and J 8 bases; bases outside gene matches: 10. CDR1 and CDR2 (germline): MNHEY, SVGEGT. As DNA, the CDR3 is TGTGCCAGCAGTAGAGTGTTGGCGGGAGGGGATGAGCAGTTCTTC. Translating it yields CASSRVLAGGDEQFF.

This chain connects TRBV3-1 to TRBJ2-4; tentatively, D is TRBD1 (5 bases). CDR1 is LGHDT and CDR2 is YNNKEL in the germline V gene (reference sequence). The CDR3 has 17 amino acids. Trimming shortened V by 0 bases and J by 4 bases, and 16 bases separated the two germline ends. The CDR3 loop reads CASSQDYPARGKNIQYF. DNA for the CDR3: TGTGCCAGCAGCCAAGATTACCCGGCTAGGGGAAAAAACATTCAGTACTTC.

This clonotype was seen only a few times. The gene calls are TRBV27 and TRBJ1-2; 7 bases are shared with TRBD1. The CDR3 sequence is 14 residues long. Unmatched junction bases numbered 7, after V lost 6 bases and J lost 3 bases. Per germline, CDR1 MNHEY and CDR2 SMNVEV (reference sequence). CDR3 sequence reads: CASSPMTGYYGYTF. CDR3 sequence (DNA): TGTGCCAGCAGCCCCATGACAGGGTACTATGGCTACACCTTC.

The rearrangement links TRBV28 to TRBJ2-1; 10 bases align to TRBD1. CDR1 is MDHEN, CDR2 SYDVKM, per germline. V gave up 4 bases and J gave up 7 bases; unmatched junction bases: 13. This CDR3 is 17 amino acids long. The CDR3 here is CASSSLRDRGFRNEQFF. Here the CDR3 DNA reads TGTGCCAGCAGTTCCCTAAGGGACAGGGGTTTCAGAAATGAGCAGTTCTTC.

The genes are TRBV10-3 and TRBJ2-3; D perhaps matches TRBD2 (6 bases). V was pared by 4 bases and J by 3 bases, with 11 bases between. The germline CDR1 and CDR2 sequences are ENHRY and SYGVKD. The CDR3 contains 14 residues. The CDR3 region has the DNA TGTGCCATCAGTGGGGGACTTACAACAGATACGCAGTATTTT. It translates to CAISGGLTTDTQYF.

This clonotype was counted ten times or more. V and J are TRBV4-2 and TRBJ1-2, with D possibly being TRBD1 (5 bases). Deletions cut 0 bases from V and 4 bases from J, with 18 bases between. Germline V gives CDR1 LGHNA, CDR2 YNFKEQ. The length of the CDR3 is 17 residues. The CDR3 bases are TGTGCCAGCAGCCAAGAAGTGGCAGGGTGGAAAGGCTATGGCTACACCTTC. It specifies CASSQEVAGWKGYGYTF.

The chain employs TRBV14 and TRBJ1-4; D might be TRBD1 (5 bases). From germline, CDR1 is SGHDN and CDR2 FVKESK. Trimming left V 2 bases short and J 7 bases short, with 17 bases between. CDR3 length: 16 amino acids. CDR3 sequence (DNA): TGTGCCAGCAGCCAAAGGGGCCGGGGGATCAGTGAAAAACTGTTTTTT. Its protein is CASSQRGRGISEKLFF. Full variable domain (outside the CDR3, taken from reference TRBV14 and TRBJ1-4): EAGVTQFPSHSVIEKGQTVTLRCDPISGHDNLYWYRRVMGKEIKFLLHFVKESKQDESGMPNNRFLAERTGGTYSTLKVQPAELEDSGVYFCASSQRGRGISEKLFFGSGTQLSVL.

The CDR3 sequence is CASSEAGLADLAKNIQYF. CDR3 sequence (DNA): TGTGCCAGCAGTGAAGCGGGACTAGCGGACTTAGCCAAAAACATTCAGTACTTC. The chain carries TRBV2 and TRBJ2-4; 11 nucleotides line up with TRBD2. J lost 0 bases, V lost 0 bases, and 4 bases had no gene match. CDR1 and CDR2 from the germline V gene are SNHLY and FYNNEI. The CDR3 has 18 residues.

This chain connects TRBV2 to TRBJ2-5; D tentatively fits TRBD1 or TRBD2 (5 bases each). Trimming took off 8 bases at V and 11 bases at J, with 21 bases between the two ends. There are 13 residues in the CDR3. Germline values: CDR1 SNHLY, CDR2 FYNNEI. The CDR3 DNA is TGTGCCAGCGGCAGGCAGGGACCCAATGAGCAGTACTTC. This sequence encodes CASGRQGPNEQYF.

Written as DNA, the CDR3 is TGTGCCAGCTCACCACCAGACAGACCCTATGGCTACACCTTC. Translated: CASSPPDRPYGYTF. J is TRBJ1-2 and V is TRBV18; possibly TRBD1 for D (5 bases). V lost 0 bases and J lost 4, with 9 bases in between. The CDR3 extends over 14 amino acids. Looked up from germline, CDR1 is KGHSH and CDR2 is LQKENI. The variable domain in full, completed from reference TRBV18 and TRBJ1-2, reads NAGVMQNPRHLVRRRGQEARLRCSPMKGHSHVYWYRQLPEEGLKFMVYLQKENIIDESGMPKERFSAEFPKEGPSILRIQQVVRGDSAAYFCASSPPDRPYGYTFGSGTRLTVV.

For this clonotype: One base away lies a much larger clone, so this may be a sequencing read error. The gene calls are TRBV7-9 and TRBJ2-2; TRBD2 is a possible D gene (6 bases). This CDR3 has 17 amino acids. Germline assignment: CDR1 SEHNR and CDR2 FQNEAQ (reference sequence). For the CDR3, the DNA is TGTGCCAGCAGCCCACCTCTTGGGGGGATCGACACCGGGGGGCTGTTTTTT. It translates to CASSPPLGGIDTGGLFF.

The J gene is TRBJ2-1, the V gene TRBV24-1; D is uncertain. Trimming took 4 bases from V and 8 from J, leaving 8 bases between them. Germline V gene lookup returns CDR1 KGHDR and CDR2 SFDVKD. This CDR3 is 12 amino acids long. The CDR3 nucleotides are TGTGCCACCAGTGACCTCAGCGATGAGCAGTTCTTC. Its translation is CATSDLSDEQFF.

The sample holds a few counts of this clonotype. The rearrangement uses TRBV12-5 and TRBJ2-4; maybe TRBD1 (5 bases). The J call may be faulty, since TRBJ2-7 better matches the DNA end. Per the germline V gene, CDR1 is LGHNT and CDR2 is FRNRAP. The CDR3 contains 13 residues. In nucleotides, the CDR3 is TGTGCTAGTGGTACAGCTTCAGGGAACGAGCAGTACTTC. Encoded protein: CASGTASGNEQYF.

The CDR3 DNA reads as TGTGCCAGCAGCCAAGGTGCCCGGGACAGGGTACGGGAGACCCAGTACTTC. Its protein product is CASSQGARDRVRETQYF. This rearrangement joins TRBV14 to TRBJ2-5; 9 bases map to TRBD1. CDR1 is SGHDN, CDR2 FVKESK, per germline. The length of the CDR3 is 17 residues. J lost 5 bases, V lost 1 base, and 11 bases had no gene match.

About this clonotype: Germline is not matched at one junction end, which may reflect a read error. DNA for the CDR3: TGTGCCGGCAGCCTGAGGAGGACTAGCGGGAGTATATTGTCCTACGAGCAGTACTTC. Its protein is CAGSLRRTSGSILSYEQYF. The gene calls are TRBV2 and TRBJ2-7; 13 nucleotides align to TRBD2. The CDR3 has 19 amino acids. The germline V gene encodes CDR1 SNHLY and CDR2 FYNNEI.

V is TRBV6-1 and J is TRBJ1-4; 12 bases map to TRBD1. The CDR3 has 18 amino acids. Losses at the gene ends were 5 bases for V and 7 bases for J; bases not matched to a gene: 14. Germline V gene data show CDR1 as MNHNS and CDR2 as SASEGT. CDR3 DNA sequence: TGTGCCAGCAGTCAAGGCCGGGACAGGGGGCTAGGTATTGAAAAACTGTTTTTT. It translates to CASSQGRDRGLGIEKLFF.

CDR3: CASSRSGNNYEQYF. The CDR3 DNA reads TGTGCCAGCAGCCGTAGCGGGAACAACTACGAGCAGTACTTC. The rearrangement links TRBV27 to TRBJ2-7; TRBD2 matches at 8 bases. V lost 6 bases to trimming and J lost 3 bases; unmatched junction nucleotides: 7. Germline CDR1 is MNHEY and CDR2 is SMNVEV (reference sequence). CDR3 length equals 14 residues.

A few counts support this clonotype. This chain joins TRBV12-3 or TRBV12-4 and TRBJ1-6, with 7 bases identical to TRBD1. This CDR3 spans 13 amino acids. V was clipped by 4 bases and J by 9 bases; unmatched bases: 3. CDR3 sequence: CASSWDRFSPLHF. CDR3 DNA sequence: TGTGCCAGCAGTTGGGACAGATTTTCACCCCTCCACTTT.

This chain uses TRBV27 with TRBJ1-2; TRBD1 matches 9 bases. The CDR3 is 14 residues long. The V segment lost 2 bases and the J segment 7 bases; nucleotides outside the gene matches: 5. The germline gives CDR1 MNHEY, CDR2 SMNVEV (reference sequence). The CDR3 sequence is CASSLTGGGRGYTF. In DNA form, the CDR3 reads TGTGCCAGCAGTTTAACAGGGGGCGGGCGTGGCTACACCTTC.

CDR3 bases: TGTGCCAGCAGCGGTTCTAGCGGGTATTACAATGAGCAGTTCTTC. Amino acid sequence: CASSGSSGYYNEQFF. The rearrangement links TRBV11-2 to TRBJ2-1; 8 bases match TRBD2. Looked up from germline, CDR1 is SGHAT and CDR2 is FQNNGV. CDR3 length equals 15 residues. Unmatched junction bases numbered 7, after V lost 5 bases and J lost 4 bases.

This clonotype was seen ten or more times. The chain uses TRBV20-1 and TRBJ1-5; D is undetermined. This CDR3 spans 14 amino acids. Germline CDR1 is DFQATT and CDR2 is SNEGSKA (reference sequence). V was clipped by 6 bases and J by 3 bases, with 15 bases between them. The CDR3 protein is CSAQTRGYNQPQHF. CDR3 nucleotide sequence: TGCAGTGCCCAAACTCGAGGGTACAATCAGCCCCAGCATTTT.

This chain joins TRBV3-1 and TRBJ2-4; D may correspond to TRBD1 or TRBD2 (5 bases each). The J call may be wrong; the DNA end is better matched by TRBJ2-7. This CDR3 region has 14 residues. Germline CDR1 is LGHDT and CDR2 is YNNKEL (reference sequence). CDR3 in amino acids: CASSQTGAGNEQYF. The CDR3 region has the DNA TGTGCCAGCAGCCAAACCGGGGCCGGGAACGAGCAGTACTTC.

The count of this clonotype is one. The CDR3 coding sequence is TGCGCCAGCAGCCAGACATCCGGGACTAGTAACCAAGAGACCCAGTACTTC. It codes for CASSQTSGTSNQETQYF. V is TRBV4-1 and J is TRBJ2-5, with TRBD2 matching 8 bases. The CDR3 covers 17 residues. Germline V gene data show CDR1 as MGHRA and CDR2 as YSYEKL. The ends lost 3 bases at V and 0 bases at J; junction bases unmatched: 9.

The genes are TRBV6-1 and TRBJ2-3; 8 bases agree with TRBD2. Germline trimming cut 1 base from V and 5 bases from J; bases unmatched to any gene: 2. Germline V gene lookup returns CDR1 MNHNS and CDR2 SASEGT. The CDR3 sequence is 14 residues long. DNA for the CDR3: TGTGCCAGCAGTGAAGGACTAGCGATAGATACGCAGTATTTT. Protein sequence: CASSEGLAIDTQYF.

This chain links TRBV7-2 with TRBJ2-1; no firm D call. The CDR3 has 14 amino acids. Germline CDR1 reads SGHTA; CDR2 reads FQGNSA. Trimming cost V 5 bases and J 0 bases, with 8 bases left between them. CDR3 sequence: CASSPSRSYNEQFF. The DNA for the CDR3 is TGTGCCAGCAGCCCAAGCCGCTCCTACAATGAGCAGTTCTTC.

The rearrangement links TRBV3-1 to TRBJ2-5; D is unresolved. Germline V gene sequence: CDR1 LGHDT, CDR2 YNNKEL (reference sequence). Trimming shortened V by 5 bases and J by 2 bases, and 12 bases separated the two germline ends. This CDR3 is built from 14 residues. CDR3 protein: CASSRPVGQETQYF. Here the CDR3 DNA reads TGTGCCAGCAGCAGGCCGGTGGGGCAAGAGACCCAGTACTTC.

The DNA of the CDR3 is TGTGCCACCAGCAGAGATCTGCGAGGACGGGGGGCTAACGAGCAGTACTTC. This sequence encodes CATSRDLRGRGANEQYF. The V and J genes are TRBV15 and TRBJ2-4; possible D gene TRBD2, 7 bases. The closer fit of TRBJ2-7 to the DNA end suggests the J call may be wrong. CDR3 length equals 17 residues. Germline CDR1 and CDR2: LNHNV and YYDKDF (reference sequence).

The chain uses TRBV20-1 and TRBJ1-1; D uncertain. This CDR3 is built from 14 residues. The V end lost 1 base, the J end lost 0 bases, and 9 bases lay between the germline ends. The germline V gene encodes CDR1 DFQATT and CDR2 SNEGSKA (reference sequence). CDR3 DNA: TGCAGTGCTAGAGGGGCGGTACTGAACACTGAAGCTTTCTTT. This codes for CSARGAVLNTEAFF.

The rearrangement uses TRBV29-1 and TRBJ1-1; 7 bases match TRBD1. The CDR3 runs 13 residues. Germline values: CDR1 SQVTM, CDR2 ANQGSEA. With V trimmed by 5 bases and J by 5 bases, 8 bases remained unmatched. In DNA, the CDR3 is TGCAGCGTTCGGGATCCAGGGGGAACTGAAGCTTTCTTT. Amino acid sequence: CSVRDPGGTEAFF.

The sample holds a few counts of this clonotype. The chain carries TRBV10-3 and TRBJ2-5; 9 bases agree with TRBD2. The CDR3 has 16 residues. Germline CDR1 and CDR2: ENHRY and SYGVKD. Unmatched junction bases numbered 9, after V lost 4 bases and J lost 3 bases. The CDR3: CAISAFSGGIEETQYF. For the CDR3, the DNA is TGTGCCATCAGTGCTTTTAGCGGGGGAATCGAAGAGACCCAGTACTTC.

This clonotype was counted between two and nine times. The chain uses TRBV16 and TRBJ2-7, with D unclear. Germline loops: CDR1 KGHSY, CDR2 FQNENV. With 4 bases removed from V and 0 bases from J, the gap between germline ends came to 13 bases. The CDR3 length is 15 residues. The CDR3 region has the DNA TGTGCCAGCAGCCCAGAGTCCAAAAGCTCCTACGAGCAGTACTTC. It is translated as CASSPESKSSYEQYF.

The chain recombines TRBV30 with TRBJ2-1; D unclear. The CDR3 spans 13 residues. CDR1 is GTSNPN, CDR2 SVGIG, per germline (reference sequence). V was shortened by 3 bases and J by 4 bases, with 10 bases between the two germline ends. The CDR3 sequence is CAWSRIPYNEQFF. The CDR3 DNA is TGTGCCTGGAGCCGGATCCCTTACAATGAGCAGTTCTTC.